This T cell receptor (beta chain) comes out of a study of OX40 agonist ivuxolimab in advanced cancers. Background on the study: Males comprised around 80% of the group, whose mean age was roughly 64 years (range 23 to 79).

Assay: immunoSEQ multiplex PCR; the TCRdb copy retains only in-frame clones and omits some. This sample has 70,000 or so clones, with roughly 84% found just once. This CDR3 has 16 amino acids. V lost 2 bases and J lost 5, with 17 bases in between. The germline V gene has CDR1 MGHDK and CDR2 SYGVNS. The sample in question was CD4+ or CD8+ T cells sorted from blood, obtained in a trial of the OX40 agonist ivuxolimab. This sequence was found in an adult with an advanced solid tumor such as melanoma, head and neck, liver or kidney cancer. The genes are TRBV25-1 and TRBJ2-3; the D gene is possibly TRBD1 (5 bases). In DNA, the CDR3 is TGTGCCAGCAGTGAAGTGGCCAGGGCCCTAGAAGATACGCAGTATTTT. Protein product: CASSEVARALEDTQYF.